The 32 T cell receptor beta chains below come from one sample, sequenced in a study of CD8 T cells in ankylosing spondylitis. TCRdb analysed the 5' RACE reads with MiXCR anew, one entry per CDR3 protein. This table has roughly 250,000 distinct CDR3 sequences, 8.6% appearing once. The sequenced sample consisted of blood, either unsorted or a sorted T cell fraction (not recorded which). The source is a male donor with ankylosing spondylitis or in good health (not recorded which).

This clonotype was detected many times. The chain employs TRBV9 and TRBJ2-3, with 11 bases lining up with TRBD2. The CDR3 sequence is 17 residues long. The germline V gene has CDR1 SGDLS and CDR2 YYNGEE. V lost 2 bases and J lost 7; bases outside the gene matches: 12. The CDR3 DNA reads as TGTGCCAGCAGCGTCGCTCGGTGGACTAGCGGGTATCATACGCAGTATTTT. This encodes CASSVARWTSGYHTQYF.

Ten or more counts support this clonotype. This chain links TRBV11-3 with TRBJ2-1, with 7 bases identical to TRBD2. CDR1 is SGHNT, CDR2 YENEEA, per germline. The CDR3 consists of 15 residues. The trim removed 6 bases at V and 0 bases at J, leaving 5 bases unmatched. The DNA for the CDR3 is TGTGCCAGCAGGACCGGGACTACCTCCTACAATGAGCAGTTCTTC. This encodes CASRTGTTSYNEQFF. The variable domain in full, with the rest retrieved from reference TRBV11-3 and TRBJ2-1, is EAGVVQSPRYKIIEKKQPVAFWCNPISGHNTLYWYLQNLGQGPELLIRYENEEAVDDSQLPKDRFSAERLKGVDSTLKIQPAELGDSAVYLCASRTGTTSYNEQFFGPGTRLTVL.

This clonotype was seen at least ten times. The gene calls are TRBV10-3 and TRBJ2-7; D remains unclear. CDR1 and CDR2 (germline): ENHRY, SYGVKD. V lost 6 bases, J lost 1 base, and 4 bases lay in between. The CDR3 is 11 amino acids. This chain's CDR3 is CAISPSYEQYF. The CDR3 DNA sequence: TGTGCCATCAGCCCTTCCTACGAGCAGTACTTC.

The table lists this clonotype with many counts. This chain's CDR3 is CASSLGVLETQYF. The CDR3 bases are TGTGCCAGCAGCTTAGGGGTGTTGGAGACCCAGTACTTC. V gene TRBV7-2 combines with J gene TRBJ2-5; D not certain. The V and J ends lost 1 base and 5 bases respectively, with 8 bases between them. The CDR3 totals 13 residues. Germline-derived CDR1 and CDR2 are SGHTA and FQGNSA.

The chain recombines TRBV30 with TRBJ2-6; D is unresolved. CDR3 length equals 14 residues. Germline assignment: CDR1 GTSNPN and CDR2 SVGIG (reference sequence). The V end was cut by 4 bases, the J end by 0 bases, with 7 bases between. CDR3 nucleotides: TGTGCCTGGACCCCAGGCTCTGGGGCCAACGTCCTGACTTTC. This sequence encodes CAWTPGSGANVLTF. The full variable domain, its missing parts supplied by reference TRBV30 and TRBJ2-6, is SQTIHQWPATLVQPVGSPLSLECTVEGTSNPNLYWYRQAAGRGLQLLFYSVGIGQISSEVPQNLSASRPQDRQFILSSKKLLLSDSGFYLCAWTPGSGANVLTFGAGSRLTVL.

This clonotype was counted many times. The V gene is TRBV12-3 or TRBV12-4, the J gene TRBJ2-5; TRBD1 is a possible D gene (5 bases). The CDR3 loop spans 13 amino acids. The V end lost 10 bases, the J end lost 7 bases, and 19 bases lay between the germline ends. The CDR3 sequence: CANSLGQGGTQYF. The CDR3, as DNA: TGTGCCAACTCCTTAGGGCAGGGCGGGACCCAGTACTTC.

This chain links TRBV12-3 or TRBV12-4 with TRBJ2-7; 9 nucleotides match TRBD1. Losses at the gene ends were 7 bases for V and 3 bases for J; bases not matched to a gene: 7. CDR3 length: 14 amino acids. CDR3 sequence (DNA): TGTGCCAGCACCCCGGGACAGGGAGGCTACGAGCAGTACTTC. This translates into CASTPGQGGYEQYF.

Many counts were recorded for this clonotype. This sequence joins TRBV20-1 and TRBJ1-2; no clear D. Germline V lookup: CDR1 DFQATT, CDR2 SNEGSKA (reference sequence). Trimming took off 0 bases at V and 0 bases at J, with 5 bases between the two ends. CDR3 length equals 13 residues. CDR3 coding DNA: TGCAGTGCTAGAGAAACTTCTAACTATGGCTACACCTTC. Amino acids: CSARETSNYGYTF.

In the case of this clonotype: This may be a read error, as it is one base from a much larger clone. The CDR3 protein is CASSRRAEAQYF. The CDR3, as DNA: TGTGCCAGCTCCCGGAGAGCGGAGGCCCAGTACTTC. The chain carries TRBV28 and TRBJ2-5, with TRBD2 as a possible D gene (5 bases). The CDR3 is 12 amino acids. The germline V and J ends were trimmed by 8 bases and 9 bases, with 16 bases remaining between them. Germline CDR1 is MDHEN and CDR2 is SYDVKM.

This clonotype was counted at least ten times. CDR3 sequence: CSATPLRRVGTEAFF. Written as DNA, the CDR3 is TGCAGTGCTACCCCCCTCAGGCGCGTGGGCACTGAAGCTTTCTTT. The rearrangement joins TRBV20-1 to TRBJ1-1; D call uncertain. V was shortened by 4 bases and J by 4 bases, with 19 bases between the two germline ends. Germline V gene lookup returns CDR1 DFQATT and CDR2 SNEGSKA (reference sequence). The CDR3 sequence is 15 residues long.

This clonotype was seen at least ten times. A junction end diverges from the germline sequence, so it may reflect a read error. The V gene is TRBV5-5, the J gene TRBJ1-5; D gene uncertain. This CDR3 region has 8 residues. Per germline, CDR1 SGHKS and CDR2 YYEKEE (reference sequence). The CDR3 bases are TGTGCCAGCAGTTCCATGGATTTT. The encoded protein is CASSSMDF.

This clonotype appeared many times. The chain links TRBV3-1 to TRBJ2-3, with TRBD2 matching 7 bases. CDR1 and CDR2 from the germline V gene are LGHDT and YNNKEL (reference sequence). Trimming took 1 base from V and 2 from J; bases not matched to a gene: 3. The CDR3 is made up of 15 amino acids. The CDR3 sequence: CASSQGGSYTDTQYF. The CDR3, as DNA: TGTGCCAGCAGCCAAGGCGGGAGTTACACAGATACGCAGTATTTT.

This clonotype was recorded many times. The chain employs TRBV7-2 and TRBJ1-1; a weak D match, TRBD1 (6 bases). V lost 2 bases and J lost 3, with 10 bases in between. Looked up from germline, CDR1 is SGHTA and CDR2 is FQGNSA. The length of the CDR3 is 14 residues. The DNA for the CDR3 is TGTGCCAGCAGCTTATACAGGGAGGACACTGAAGCTTTCTTT. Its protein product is CASSLYREDTEAFF.

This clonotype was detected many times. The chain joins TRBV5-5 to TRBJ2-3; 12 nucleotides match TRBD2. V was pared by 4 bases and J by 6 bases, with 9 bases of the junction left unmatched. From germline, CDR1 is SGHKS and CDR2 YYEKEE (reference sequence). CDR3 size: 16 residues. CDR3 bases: TGTGCCAGCAGCGCCGGACTAGCGGGATTGGCGGATACGCAGTATTTT. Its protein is CASSAGLAGLADTQYF.

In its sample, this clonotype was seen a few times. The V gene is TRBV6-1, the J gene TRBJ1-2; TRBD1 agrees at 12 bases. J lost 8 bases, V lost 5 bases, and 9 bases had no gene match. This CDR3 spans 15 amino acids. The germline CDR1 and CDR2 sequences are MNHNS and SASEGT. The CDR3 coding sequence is TGTGCCAGCAGTCCTCAGGGACAGGGGGCGCGGGGCTACACCTTC. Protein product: CASSPQGQGARGYTF.

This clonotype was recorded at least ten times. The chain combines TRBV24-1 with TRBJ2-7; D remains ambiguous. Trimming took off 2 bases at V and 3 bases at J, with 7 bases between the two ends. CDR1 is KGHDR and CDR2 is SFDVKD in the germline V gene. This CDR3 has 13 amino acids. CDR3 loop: CATSDSVGYEQYF. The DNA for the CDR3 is TGTGCCACCAGTGATTCCGTCGGCTACGAGCAGTACTTC.

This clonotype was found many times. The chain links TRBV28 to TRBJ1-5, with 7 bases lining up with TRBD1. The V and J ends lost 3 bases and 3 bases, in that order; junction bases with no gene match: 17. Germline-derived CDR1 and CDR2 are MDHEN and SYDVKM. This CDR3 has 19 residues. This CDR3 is CASSFAPPGQNFLNQPQHF. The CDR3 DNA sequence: TGTGCCAGCAGTTTTGCCCCCCCGGGACAGAATTTCCTCAATCAGCCCCAGCATTTT. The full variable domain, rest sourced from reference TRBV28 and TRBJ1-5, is DVKVTQSSRYLVKRTGEKVFLECVQDMDHENMFWYRQDPGLGLRLIYFSYDVKMKEKGDIPEGYSVSREKKERFSLILESASTNQTSMYLCASSFAPPGQNFLNQPQHFGDGTRLSIL.

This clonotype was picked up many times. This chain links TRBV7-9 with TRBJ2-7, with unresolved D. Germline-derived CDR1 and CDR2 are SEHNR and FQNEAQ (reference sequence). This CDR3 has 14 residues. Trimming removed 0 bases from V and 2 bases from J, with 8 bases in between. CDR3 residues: CASSLAQSPYEQYF. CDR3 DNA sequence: TGTGCCAGCAGCTTAGCACAGTCTCCCTACGAGCAGTACTTC.

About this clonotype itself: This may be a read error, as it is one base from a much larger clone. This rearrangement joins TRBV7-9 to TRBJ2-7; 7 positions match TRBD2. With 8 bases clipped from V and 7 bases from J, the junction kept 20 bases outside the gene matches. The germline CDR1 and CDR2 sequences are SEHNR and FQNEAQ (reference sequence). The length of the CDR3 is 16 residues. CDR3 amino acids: CASGLINTELGGEQYF. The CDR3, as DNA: TGTGCCAGCGGCCTGATAAACACGGAGTTGGGAGGGGAGCAGTACTTC.

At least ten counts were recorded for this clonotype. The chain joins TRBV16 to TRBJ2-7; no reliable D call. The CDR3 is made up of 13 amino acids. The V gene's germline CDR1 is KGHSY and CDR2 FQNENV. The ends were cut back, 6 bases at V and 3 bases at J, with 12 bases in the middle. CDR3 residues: CASSPPDLYEQYF. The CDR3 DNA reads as TGTGCCAGCAGTCCCCCCGACCTCTACGAGCAGTACTTC. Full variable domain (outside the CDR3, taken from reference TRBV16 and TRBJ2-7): GEEVAQTPKHLVRGEGQKAKLYCAPIKGHSYVFWYQQVLKNEFKFLISFQNENVFDETGMPKERFSAKCLPNSPCSLEIQATKLEDSAVYFCASSPPDLYEQYFGPGTRLTVT.

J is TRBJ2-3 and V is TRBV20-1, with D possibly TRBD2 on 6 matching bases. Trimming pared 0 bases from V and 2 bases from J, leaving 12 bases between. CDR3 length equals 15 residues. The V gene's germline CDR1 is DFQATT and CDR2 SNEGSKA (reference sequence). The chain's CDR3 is CSARDLVAVTDTQYF. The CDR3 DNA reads TGCAGTGCTAGAGATCTGGTAGCGGTCACAGATACGCAGTATTTT.

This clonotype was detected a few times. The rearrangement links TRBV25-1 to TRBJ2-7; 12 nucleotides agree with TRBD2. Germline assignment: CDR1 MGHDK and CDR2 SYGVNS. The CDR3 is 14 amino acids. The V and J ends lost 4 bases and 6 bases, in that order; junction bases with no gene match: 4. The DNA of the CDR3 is TGTGCCAGCAGTGGGACTAGCGGGACCCCCGAGCAGTACTTC. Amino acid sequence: CASSGTSGTPEQYF.

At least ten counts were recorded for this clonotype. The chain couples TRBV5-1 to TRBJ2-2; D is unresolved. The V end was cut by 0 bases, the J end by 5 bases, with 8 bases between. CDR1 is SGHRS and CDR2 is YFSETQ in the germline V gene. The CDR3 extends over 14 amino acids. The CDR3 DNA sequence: TGCGCCAGCAGCTTGGCCCCTGGGACCGGGGAGCTGTTTTTT. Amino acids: CASSLAPGTGELFF.

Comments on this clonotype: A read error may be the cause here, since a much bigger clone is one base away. CDR3 protein: CASSFGVKGGTQYF. As DNA, the CDR3 is TGCGCCAGCAGCTTTGGGGTGAAAGGGGGGACCCAGTACTTC. The chain is built from TRBV5-1 and TRBJ2-5; D perhaps matches TRBD1 (6 bases). The CDR3 covers 14 residues. V was clipped by 2 bases and J by 7 bases, with 15 bases between them. Germline-derived CDR1 and CDR2 are SGHRS and YFSETQ.

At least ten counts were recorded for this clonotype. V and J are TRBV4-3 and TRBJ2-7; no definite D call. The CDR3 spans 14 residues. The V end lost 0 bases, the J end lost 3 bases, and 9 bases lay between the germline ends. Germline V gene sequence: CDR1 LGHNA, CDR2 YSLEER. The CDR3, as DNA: TGCGCCAGCAGCCAAGATAAAGGATTCTACGAGCAGTACTTC. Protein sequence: CASSQDKGFYEQYF.

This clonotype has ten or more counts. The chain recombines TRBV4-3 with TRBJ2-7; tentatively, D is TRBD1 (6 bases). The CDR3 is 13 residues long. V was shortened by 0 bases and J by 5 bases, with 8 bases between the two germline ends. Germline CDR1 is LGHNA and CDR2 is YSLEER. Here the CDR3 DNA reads TGCGCCAGCAGCCAAGATAAGGGGGACGAGCAGTACTTC. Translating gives CASSQDKGDEQYF.

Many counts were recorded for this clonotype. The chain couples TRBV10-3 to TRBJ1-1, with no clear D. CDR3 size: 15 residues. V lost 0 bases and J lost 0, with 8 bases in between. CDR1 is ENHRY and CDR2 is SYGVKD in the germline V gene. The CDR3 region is CAISESTTLNTEAFF. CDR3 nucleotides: TGTGCCATCAGTGAGTCGACCACCTTGAACACTGAAGCTTTCTTT.

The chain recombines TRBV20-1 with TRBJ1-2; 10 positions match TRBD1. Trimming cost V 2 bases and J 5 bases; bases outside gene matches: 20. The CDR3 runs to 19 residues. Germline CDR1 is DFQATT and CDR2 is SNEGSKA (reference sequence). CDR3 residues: CSARSTRGWETGGRYGYTF. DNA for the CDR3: TGCAGTGCTAGATCCACCCGAGGTTGGGAGACAGGGGGCAGATATGGCTACACCTTC.

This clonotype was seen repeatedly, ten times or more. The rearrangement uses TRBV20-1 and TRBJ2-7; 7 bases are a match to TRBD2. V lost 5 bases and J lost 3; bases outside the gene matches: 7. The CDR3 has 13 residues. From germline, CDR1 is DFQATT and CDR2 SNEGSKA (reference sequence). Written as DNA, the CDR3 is TGCAGTGCTGATCTAGCGGCTAGCTACGAGCAGTACTTC. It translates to CSADLAASYEQYF.

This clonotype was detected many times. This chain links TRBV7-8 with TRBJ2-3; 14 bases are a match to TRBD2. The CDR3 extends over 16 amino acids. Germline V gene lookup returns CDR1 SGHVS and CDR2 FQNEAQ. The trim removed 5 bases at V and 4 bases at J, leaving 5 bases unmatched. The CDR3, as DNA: TGTGCCAGCAGCCCGGGACTAGCGGGAGCGGCAGATACGCAGTATTTT. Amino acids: CASSPGLAGAADTQYF.

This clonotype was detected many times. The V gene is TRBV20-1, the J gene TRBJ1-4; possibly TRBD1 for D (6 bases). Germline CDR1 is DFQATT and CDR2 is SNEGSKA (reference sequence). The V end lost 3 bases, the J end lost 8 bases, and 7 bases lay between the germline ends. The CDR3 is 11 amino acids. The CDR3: CSARTGEKLFF. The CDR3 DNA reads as TGCAGTGCTAGGACAGGAGAAAAACTGTTTTTT.

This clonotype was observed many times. The DNA for the CDR3 is TGTGCCAGCAGCTTATTCGCAGATACGCAGTATTTT. Amino acids: CASSLFADTQYF. The V gene is TRBV7-6, the J gene TRBJ2-3; D is undetermined. The CDR3 has 12 residues. Germline V CDR1 and CDR2: SGHVS, FNYEAQ. V shed 2 bases and J shed 4 bases, with 4 bases lying between them.